Below, 27 T cell receptor beta chains from the same sample are listed, as sequenced in a study of cytomegalovirus exposure and HLA in healthy donors. Primers for the PCR totalled 60 Vbeta and 13 Jbeta. Measured with immunoSEQ multiplex PCR; TCRdb has only the in-frame clones, and not every one. The sample yields over 85,000 clones, approximately 79% seen once. The sample comprised PBMCs. Every receptor here comes from a man in his thirties or forties in good health and CMV-seropositive.

This rearrangement joins TRBV6-1 to TRBJ2-7, with D perhaps TRBD1 (6 bases). This CDR3 region has 15 residues. The germline V gene has CDR1 MNHNS and CDR2 SASEGT. Between the trimmed V and J ends, which lost 6 bases and 1 base, there was a span of 16 bases. This CDR3 is CASRRDTAFSYEQYF. CDR3 bases: TGTGCCAGCAGAAGGGACACCGCTTTTTCCTACGAGCAGTACTTC.

This sequence joins TRBV14 and TRBJ2-5; no reliable D call. The J call may not be correct, given that the DNA end is closer to TRBJ2-7. CDR1 SGHDN and CDR2 FVKESK come from the germline V gene. The CDR3 contains 12 residues. The CDR3 here is CASSKLPLEQYF. The CDR3 DNA follows: TGTGCCAGCAGCAAACTCCCCCTCGAGCAGTACTTC.

J is TRBJ2-7 and V is TRBV6-5; 8 bases are a match to TRBD1. Trimming cost V 8 bases and J 5 bases; bases outside gene matches: 5. This CDR3 has 12 amino acids. Germline assignment: CDR1 MNHEY and CDR2 SVGAGI. The CDR3 coding sequence is TGTGCCAGCCGGACAGGGTTGGACGAGCAGTACTTC. This codes for CASRTGLDEQYF.

The rearrangement uses TRBV21-1 and TRBJ1-1; TRBD1 was called by the table and not checked on the DNA. TRBV21-1 is a documented pseudogene. The CDR3 consists of 15 residues. The CDR3 DNA is TGTGCCAGCAGCGGGCAAACAGAGACGAACACTGAAGCTTTCTTT. Its protein is CASSGQTETNTEAFF.

The chain joins TRBV6-6 to TRBJ2-1, with 7 positions matching TRBD1. This CDR3 has 15 residues. V shed 6 bases, J shed 8 bases, and the junction held 13 bases outside the gene matches. CDR1 MNHNY and CDR2 SVGAGI come from the germline V gene (reference sequence). The DNA for the CDR3 is TGTGCCAGCAGACCCGACAGGGATCTTGGCGATGAGCAGTTCTTC. Its protein product is CASRPDRDLGDEQFF.

V and J are TRBV5-1 and TRBJ2-7, with TRBD2 matching 7 bases. This CDR3 comprises 13 residues. The V gene end was trimmed by 4 bases and the J gene end by 2 bases; junction bases not matched to a gene: 3. Germline lookup yields CDR1 SGHRS and CDR2 YFSETQ. CDR3 sequence (DNA): TGCGCCAGCAGCCTAGGGACTACCTACGAGCAGTACTTC. The encoded protein is CASSLGTTYEQYF.

The gene calls are TRBV19 and TRBJ2-7, with D maybe TRBD1 (5 bases). Looked up from germline, CDR1 is LNHDA and CDR2 is SQIVND (reference sequence). The V gene lost 2 bases and the J gene lost 4 bases, with 12 bases spanning the gap. CDR3 length: 14 residues. The CDR3 coding sequence is TGTGCCAGTAGTATAAGGGGAAGGGTGTACGAGCAGTACTTC. Translating it yields CASSIRGRVYEQYF.

The chain links TRBV5-1 to TRBJ2-2; TRBD1 might be the D (7 bases). With 4 bases removed from V and 4 bases from J, the gap between germline ends came to 17 bases. Germline V gene data show CDR1 as SGHRS and CDR2 as YFSETQ. CDR3 length: 16 amino acids. CDR3 sequence reads: CASSGGTAWGTGELFF. CDR3 in DNA: TGCGCCAGCAGCGGAGGGACAGCCTGGGGCACCGGGGAGCTGTTTTTT.

The gene calls are TRBV5-6 and TRBJ1-2, with 8 bases fitting TRBD1. The CDR3 spans 17 residues. Germline V CDR1 and CDR2: SGHDT, YYEEEE. The junction had 16 bases not matched to a gene; V was cut back by 4 bases and J by 5 bases. The chain's CDR3 is CASSPGPTGASYYGYTF. In DNA form, the CDR3 reads TGTGCCAGCAGCCCAGGACCGACAGGGGCCTCCTATTATGGCTACACCTTC.

V gene TRBV2 combines with J gene TRBJ2-1, with D possibly being TRBD2 (6 bases). V shed 7 bases and J shed 1 base, with 14 bases lying between them. From germline, CDR1 is SNHLY and CDR2 FYNNEI. CDR3 length: 15 amino acids. DNA for the CDR3: TGTGCCAGCACGGAAACGGGGGAGTCCTACAATGAGCAGTTCTTC. The encoded protein is CASTETGESYNEQFF. Looking up the rest from reference TRBV2 and TRBJ2-1 gives the full variable domain: EPEVTQTPSHQVTQMGQEVILRCVPISNHLYFYWYRQILGQKVEFLVSFYNNEISEKSEIFDDQFSVERPDGSNFTLKIRSTKLEDSAMYFCASTETGESYNEQFFGPGTRLTVL.

This chain uses TRBV7-6 with TRBJ1-3, with TRBD1 identical over 7 bases. CDR3 length: 16 residues. Trimming at V came to 5 bases and at J to 2 bases, leaving 9 bases not matched to a gene. Germline V gene sequence: CDR1 SGHVS, CDR2 FNYEAQ. CDR3 loop: CASSPRLQGAGNTIYF. The CDR3 DNA reads TGTGCCAGCAGCCCCCGTTTGCAGGGGGCTGGAAACACCATATATTTT. The full variable domain, in which reference TRBV7-6 and TRBJ1-3 provide the parts outside the CDR3, is GAGVSQSPRYKVTKRGQDVALRCDPISGHVSLYWYRQALGQGPEFLTYFNYEAQQDKSGLPNDRFSAERPEGSISTLTIQRTEQRDSAMYRCASSPRLQGAGNTIYFGEGSWLTVV.

The chain links TRBV6-4 to TRBJ2-1; D not certain. The CDR3 totals 14 residues. The germline CDR1 and CDR2 sequences are MRHNA and SNTAGT. The V end was cut by 7 bases, the J end by 5 bases, with 15 bases between. For the CDR3, the DNA is TGTGCCAGCATGCGCGCAAACCCTAACAATGAGCAGTTCTTC. It specifies CASMRANPNNEQFF.

The CDR3 sequence is CKVLAGGPDTQYF. The CDR3 coding sequence is TGCAAGGTGCTAGCGGGGGGTCCAGATACGCAGTATTTT. The rearrangement uses TRBV21-1 and TRBJ2-3; the DNA was not used to check the table's D call, TRBD2. TRBV21-1 represents a pseudogene. There are 13 residues in the CDR3.

CDR3 protein: CASSLVATGTNTEAFF. In nucleotides, the CDR3 is TGTGCCAGCAGCTTGGTTGCAACAGGGACGAACACTGAAGCTTTCTTT. This chain connects TRBV5-8 to TRBJ1-1; maybe TRBD1 (6 bases). Trimming pared 0 bases from V and 1 base from J, leaving 13 bases between. The CDR3 contains 16 residues. CDR1 is SGHTS, CDR2 YDEGEE, per germline.

The chain combines TRBV2 with TRBJ1-4, with a weak D call TRBD1 (5 bases). This CDR3 contains 12 residues. V gave up 8 bases and J gave up 6 bases, with 10 bases separating them. The germline CDR1 and CDR2 sequences are SNHLY and FYNNEI. The CDR3 region is CASGRDYEKLFF. CDR3 sequence (DNA): TGTGCCAGCGGCCGGGACTATGAAAAACTGTTTTTT.

The genes are TRBV19 and TRBJ1-6; D is ambiguous. The germline V gene encodes CDR1 LNHDA and CDR2 SQIVND (reference sequence). CDR3 length equals 12 residues. The ends were cut back, 7 bases at V and 7 bases at J, with 8 bases in the middle. This chain's CDR3 is CASKMQNSPLHF. The CDR3 DNA sequence: TGTGCCAGTAAAATGCAGAATTCACCCCTCCACTTT.

The chain's CDR3 is CATSRDREGGDPGANVLTF. In DNA form, the CDR3 reads TGTGCCACCAGCAGAGATCGGGAAGGGGGAGATCCAGGGGCCAACGTCCTGACTTTC. The chain couples TRBV15 to TRBJ2-6; D may be TRBD1 (6 bases). Germline CDR1 LNHNV, CDR2 YYDKDF (reference sequence). V shed 0 bases and J shed 4 bases, with 19 bases lying between them. The CDR3 loop spans 19 amino acids.

This clone showed up just once. CDR3 sequence reads: CASSLAGQSYNSPLHF. The CDR3 DNA sequence: TGCGCCAGCAGCTTGGCGGGACAGTCATATAATTCACCCCTCCACTTT. V usage is TRBV5-1 and J usage is TRBJ1-6; 7 bases map to TRBD1. Germline loops: CDR1 SGHRS, CDR2 YFSETQ. V was pared by 0 bases and J by 4 bases, with 4 bases of the junction left unmatched. This CDR3 region has 16 residues.

The DNA of the CDR3 is TGTGCCAGCAGCCCCGGTGCTAGCACAGATACGCAGTATTTT. Protein product: CASSPGASTDTQYF. The chain combines TRBV7-8 with TRBJ2-3; no clear D. The CDR3 length is 14 residues. The germline V and J ends were trimmed by 5 bases and 0 bases, with 9 bases remaining between them. Germline lookup yields CDR1 SGHVS and CDR2 FQNEAQ.

The chain recombines TRBV2 with TRBJ1-3, with TRBD1 identical over 8 bases. CDR3 length: 14 residues. The V and J ends lost 5 bases and 2 bases, in that order; junction bases with no gene match: 2. Germline-derived CDR1 and CDR2 are SNHLY and FYNNEI. CDR3 coding DNA: TGTGCCAGCAGTCTACAGGGGGCTGGAAACACCATATATTTT. Amino acids: CASSLQGAGNTIYF. The variable domain in full, completed from reference TRBV2 and TRBJ1-3, reads EPEVTQTPSHQVTQMGQEVILRCVPISNHLYFYWYRQILGQKVEFLVSFYNNEISEKSEIFDDQFSVERPDGSNFTLKIRSTKLEDSAMYFCASSLQGAGNTIYFGEGSWLTVV.

The chain combines TRBV14 with TRBJ1-1; no reliable D call. V dropped 0 bases and J dropped 7 bases, with 9 bases sitting between them. The CDR3 contains 13 residues. Germline-derived CDR1 and CDR2 are SGHDN and FVKESK. Written as DNA, the CDR3 is TGTGCCAGCAGCCAAGATCCAGAATATGAAGCTTTCTTT. Protein sequence: CASSQDPEYEAFF.

The CDR3 is CSVEDRRGIVGTNTEAFF. In nucleotides, the CDR3 is TGCAGCGTTGAAGATCGAAGGGGCATAGTGGGTACGAACACTGAAGCTTTCTTT. The V call is TRBV29-1, the J call TRBJ1-1; tentative D call: TRBD1 (5 bases). Germline V gene data show CDR1 as SQVTM and CDR2 as ANQGSEA. The CDR3 has 18 residues. Deletions cut 0 bases from V and 1 base from J, with 21 bases between. The whole variable domain, filled in from reference TRBV29-1 and TRBJ1-1, reads SAVISQKPSRDICQRGTSLTIQCQVDSQVTMMFWYRQQPGQSLTLIATANQGSEATYESGFVIDKFPISRPNLTFSTLTVSNMSPEDSSIYLCSVEDRRGIVGTNTEAFFGQGTRLTVV.

This clone was counted a few times. V gene TRBV5-8 combines with J gene TRBJ1-1, with 7 bases aligning to TRBD1. J was trimmed by 3 bases and V by 2 bases; bases with no gene match: 7. The CDR3 is made up of 15 amino acids. The germline V gene has CDR1 SGHTS and CDR2 YDEGEE. The CDR3 here is CASSFHQGVYTEAFF. The DNA of the CDR3 is TGTGCCAGCAGCTTCCACCAGGGGGTATACACTGAAGCTTTCTTT.

The CDR3 region has the DNA TGTGCCAGCAGAGCAGGTGGAAACATTCAGTACTTC. It translates to CASRAGGNIQYF. The chain links TRBV2 to TRBJ2-4, with D uncertain. The CDR3 is 12 amino acids. Trimming removed 6 bases at V and 6 bases at J, with 9 bases between. Germline CDR1 is SNHLY and CDR2 is FYNNEI.

The chain carries TRBV11-3 and TRBJ1-1, with TRBD1 matching 8 bases. V lost 5 bases to trimming and J lost 0 bases; unmatched junction nucleotides: 8. Germline V gene lookup returns CDR1 SGHNT and CDR2 YENEEA. This CDR3 spans 16 amino acids. DNA for the CDR3: TGTGCCAGCAGCACCGGGACAGGACTTTTGAACACTGAAGCTTTCTTT. Translation: CASSTGTGLLNTEAFF. The full variable domain, rest sourced from reference TRBV11-3 and TRBJ1-1, is EAGVVQSPRYKIIEKKQPVAFWCNPISGHNTLYWYLQNLGQGPELLIRYENEEAVDDSQLPKDRFSAERLKGVDSTLKIQPAELGDSAVYLCASSTGTGLLNTEAFFGQGTRLTVV.

The chain carries TRBV4-2 and TRBJ2-1; 7 bases line up with TRBD2. V lost 4 bases to trimming and J lost 8 bases; unmatched junction nucleotides: 8. This CDR3 contains 14 residues. Germline values: CDR1 LGHNA, CDR2 YNFKEQ. The CDR3 loop reads CASSRARLAHEQFF. The CDR3 DNA reads TGTGCCAGCAGCCGGGCCCGACTAGCCCATGAGCAGTTCTTC.

V gene TRBV28 combines with J gene TRBJ2-4, with D possibly being TRBD1 (7 bases). Per germline, CDR1 MDHEN and CDR2 SYDVKM. Trimming left V 2 bases short and J 6 bases short, with 14 bases between. This CDR3 has 15 amino acids. CDR3: CASSLGYRGGNIQYF. The DNA for the CDR3 is TGTGCCAGCAGTTTAGGATACAGGGGAGGAAACATTCAGTACTTC.